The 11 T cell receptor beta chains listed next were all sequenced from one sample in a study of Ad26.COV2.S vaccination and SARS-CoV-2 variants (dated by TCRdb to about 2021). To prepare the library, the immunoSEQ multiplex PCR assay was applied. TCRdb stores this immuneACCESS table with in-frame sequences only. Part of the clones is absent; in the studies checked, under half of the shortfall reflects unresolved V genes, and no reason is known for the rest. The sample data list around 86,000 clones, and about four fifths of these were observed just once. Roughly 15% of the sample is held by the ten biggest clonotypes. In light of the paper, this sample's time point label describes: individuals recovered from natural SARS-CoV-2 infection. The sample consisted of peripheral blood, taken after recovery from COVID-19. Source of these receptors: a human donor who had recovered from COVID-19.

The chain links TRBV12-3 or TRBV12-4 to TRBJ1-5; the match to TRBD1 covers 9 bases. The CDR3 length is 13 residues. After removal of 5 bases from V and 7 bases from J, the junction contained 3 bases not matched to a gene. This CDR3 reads CASSITGGQPQHF. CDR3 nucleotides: TGTGCCAGCAGTATTACAGGGGGCCAGCCCCAGCATTTT.

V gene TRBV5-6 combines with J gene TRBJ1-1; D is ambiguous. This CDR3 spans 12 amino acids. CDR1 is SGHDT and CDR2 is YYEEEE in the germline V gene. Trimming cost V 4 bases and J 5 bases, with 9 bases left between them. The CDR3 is CASSMTGTEAFF. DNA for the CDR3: TGTGCCAGCAGCATGACTGGTACTGAAGCTTTCTTT.

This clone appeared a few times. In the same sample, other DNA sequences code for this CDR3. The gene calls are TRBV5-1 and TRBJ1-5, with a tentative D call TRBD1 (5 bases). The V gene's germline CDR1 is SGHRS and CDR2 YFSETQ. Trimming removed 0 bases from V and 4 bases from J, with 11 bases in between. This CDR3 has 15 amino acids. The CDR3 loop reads CASSLGQGGNQPQHF. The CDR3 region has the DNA TGCGCCAGCAGCTTGGGTCAGGGTGGGAATCAGCCCCAGCATTTT.

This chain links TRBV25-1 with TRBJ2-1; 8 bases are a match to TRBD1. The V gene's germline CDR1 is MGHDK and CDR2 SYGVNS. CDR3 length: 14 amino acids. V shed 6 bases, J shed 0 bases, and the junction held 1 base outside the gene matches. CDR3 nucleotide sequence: TGTGCCAGCAGCGGACAGGGCTCCTACAATGAGCAGTTCTTC. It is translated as CASSGQGSYNEQFF.

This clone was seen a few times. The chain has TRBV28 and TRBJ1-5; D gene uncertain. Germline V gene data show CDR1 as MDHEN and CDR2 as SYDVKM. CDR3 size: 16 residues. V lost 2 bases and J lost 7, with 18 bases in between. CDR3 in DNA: TGTGCCAGCAGTTTAATTGGTGGGCAGTCGTACCAGCCCCAGCATTTT. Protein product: CASSLIGGQSYQPQHF.

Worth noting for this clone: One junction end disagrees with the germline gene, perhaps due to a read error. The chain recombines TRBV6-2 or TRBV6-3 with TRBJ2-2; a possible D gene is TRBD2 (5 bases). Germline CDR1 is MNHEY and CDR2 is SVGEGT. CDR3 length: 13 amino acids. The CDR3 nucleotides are TGTGCCAGCAGCTACTTCACTAGGGGGGAGCTGTTTTTT. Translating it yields CASSYFTRGELFF.

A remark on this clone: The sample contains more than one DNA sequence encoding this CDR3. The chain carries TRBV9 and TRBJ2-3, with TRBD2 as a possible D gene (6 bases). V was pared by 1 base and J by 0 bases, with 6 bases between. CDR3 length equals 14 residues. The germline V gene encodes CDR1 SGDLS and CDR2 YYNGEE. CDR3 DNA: TGTGCCAGCAGCGTAAGCGGGAGCACAGATACGCAGTATTTT. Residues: CASSVSGSTDTQYF.

The CDR3 loop is CARTGTGWQDSPLHF. CDR3 sequence (DNA): TGTGCCAGGACCGGGACGGGGTGGCAGGATTCACCCCTCCACTTT. This rearrangement joins TRBV19 to TRBJ1-6, with D perhaps matching TRBD1 (5 bases). Trimming took 9 bases from V and 8 from J, leaving 20 bases between them. The CDR3 has 15 amino acids. Germline V CDR1 and CDR2: LNHDA, SQIVND (reference sequence).

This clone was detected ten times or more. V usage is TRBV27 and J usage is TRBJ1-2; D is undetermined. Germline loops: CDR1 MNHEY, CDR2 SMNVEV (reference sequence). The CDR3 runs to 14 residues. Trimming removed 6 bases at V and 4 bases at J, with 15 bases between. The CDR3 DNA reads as TGTGCCAGCAGCCCTAGGGCCACTATCTATGGCTACACCTTC. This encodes CASSPRATIYGYTF.

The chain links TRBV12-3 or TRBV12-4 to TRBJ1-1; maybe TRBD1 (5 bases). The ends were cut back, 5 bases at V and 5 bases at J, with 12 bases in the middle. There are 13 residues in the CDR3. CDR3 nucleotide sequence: TGTGCCAGCAGTATTTTTGGGGGGACTGAAGCTTTCTTT. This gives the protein CASSIFGGTEAFF.

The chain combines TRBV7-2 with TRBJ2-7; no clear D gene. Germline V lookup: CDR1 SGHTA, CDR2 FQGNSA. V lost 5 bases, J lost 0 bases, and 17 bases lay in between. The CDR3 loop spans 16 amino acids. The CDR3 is CASSPRRRHSSYEQYF. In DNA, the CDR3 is TGTGCCAGCAGCCCCCGTCGGAGACACTCCTCCTACGAGCAGTACTTC.